This entry describes one TCR beta chain. This clone's antigen is unknown. Per-base quality was not reported, and no clone a single base away is much larger than it. The CDR3 starts with the cysteine, ends with the phenylalanine, and has 11 residues. Only CDR3 DNA is held: 33 bases, read in frame from base 1. CDR1 and CDR2, looked up from the germline V gene (reference sequence), are DFQATT and SNEGSKA. V loses 6 bases of germline sequence and J loses 4 bases, and the interval between the two ends is 9 bases. A single peripheral blood draw of around 0.11 L on average was collected from each donor into heparinised tubes. A BD FACSAria II and a panel including CD45RO, CCR7, CD25, CD127, CD95 and CD27 were used to sort naive, central memory, regulatory and stem cell-like memory CD4+ T cells. All sorted populations exceeded 95% purity. PBMCs were separated immediately by Lymphoprep density gradient centrifugation and were stained directly, without being cultured. So that batch effects would be minimized, each experiment stained and sorted samples in pairs, pairing one healthy donor with one patient.

The High Capacity cDNA Reverse Transcription Kit was used to reverse transcribe all of the isolated RNA, meaning that expressed TCRB transcripts were what got sequenced. Deep immunoSEQ sequencing was applied to naive, central memory and regulatory T cell samples, giving an average of approximately 3.8 million total reads per sample. Sorted cells were lysed in RLT buffer, and RNA was extracted using DNase-treated RNeasy Micro or Mini kits according to cell number. Each cell subset was processed on its own to prevent cross-contamination, while patient and healthy donor samples were processed together. The immunoSEQ multiplex PCR was used to amplify TCRB sequences from cDNA, generating 87-bp fragments that spanned the CDR3 region. The amplicons were sequenced using the Illumina HiSeq platform. In the source study's methods: Synthetic template baselines were used to correct PCR bias computationally, reads within Hamming distance 2 were collapsed, and singletons that could not be merged were discarded. Reads were aligned to IMGT to assign V, D and J genes, CDR3 length, and insertions or deletions at six rearrangement sites. Within each subset, clonotype counts were normalized to sorted cell number, and only after that were true diversity and Gini coefficients computed with the tcR R package. Repertoire sharing was quantified using the overlap coefficient calculated on TCRB nucleotide sequences. Drawn from immuneACCESS, this table holds only the in-frame rearrangements with V and J called that TCRdb kept. Clones are partly lost; checked studies trace under half to an unresolved V gene and leave the rest unexplained. D and trimming were read from the DNA, whereas the V and J calls and clone size are those reported in that table. The sample table holds 300,000 to 350,000 clones, of which 9.3% were seen once. The top ten hold roughly 0.99% of the sample.

This sample was taken from a study of beta chain features in type 1 diabetes (dated by TCRdb to 2016 to 2019). As for the study more broadly: No differences in mean age, gender distribution, total cell number or subset yield were found between patients and healthy donors. A total of some 100,000,000 sorted cells were examined across all samples, and a strong correlation was observed between cell number per subset and RNA yield. The study compared the TCRB repertoires of sorted circulating CD4+ T cell subsets in recently diagnosed type 1 diabetes patients with those in matched healthy donors. Naive and central memory subsets were obtained from all 30 or so donors, but regulatory and stem cell-like memory subsets were isolated from only 8 patients and roughly eight healthy donors.

Summary of the overall study and its limitations: Fewer insertions and more nucleotide deletions at VDJ recombination sites were observed in patients with type 1 diabetes, implying thymic rearrangement abnormalities. Because cDNA was sequenced instead of genomic DNA, highly expressing activated cells could be over-represented, though the groups showed no difference in activation or CD3 levels. Shorter templates might be favored by PCR, yet because patient and control samples were amplified and corrected together, any such skew would affect both groups equally. Because the HLA sub-analyses included only small numbers of individuals, any influence of HLA type on TCRB rearrangement was left unresolved. Naive, central memory and regulatory TCRB repertoires appeared more similar among patients than among healthy donors. In all four CD4+ subsets, TCRB CDR3 length was moderately but significantly shorter in type 1 diabetes patients.

This receptor was obtained from a man aged 30-40 years with type 1 diabetes. Input material: central memory CD4+ T cells from blood. The chain uses TRBV20-1 and TRBJ1-2, with no confident D gene call. CDR3 sequence: CSAPGSYGYTF. The nucleotides are TGCAGTGCCCCAGGCAGCTATGGCTACACCTTC.